These T cell receptor beta chains were read from a single sample in a study of spatial heterogeneity in lung cancer. TCRdb reprocessed the 5' RACE reads with MiXCR, giving one entry per CDR3 protein. The sample yields about 48,000 distinct CDR3 sequences, roughly 5% seen once. Here the sequenced sample was PBMCs, taken at surgery. The receptors come from a male donor with early-stage non-small cell lung cancer. The CDR3 runs from the conserved cysteine through the conserved F or W. A D gene is named only where the DNA matches it firmly. A row's size may be missing; if present it is once, few, many or a size class.

size: few
V: TRBV3-1
D: TRBD1
J: TRBJ2-3
DNA: TGTGCCAGCAGCCAAGATAGACAGGGCCCCACAGATACGCAGTATTTT
CDR3: CASSQDRQGPTDTQYF

size: many
V: TRBV2
D: TRBD1
J: TRBJ1-5
DNA: TGTGCCAGCTCTAACGGACAGGGGATTGGGAGCAATCAGCCCCAGCATTTT
CDR3: CASSNGQGIGSNQPQHF

size: many
V: TRBV3-1
D: -
J: TRBJ2-7
DNA: TGTGCCAGCAGCCCGGATCCAGGGAACTCCTACGAGCAGTACTTC
CDR3: CASSPDPGNSYEQYF

size: many
V: TRBV7-9
D: TRBD1
J: TRBJ2-5
DNA: TGTGCCAGCAGCTTAGAGTGGGACAGGGGAAGTTTGACCCAGTACTTC
CDR3: CASSLEWDRGSLTQYF

size: many
V: TRBV25-1
D: -
J: TRBJ2-7
DNA: TGTGCCAGCAGTGAAAACCGGGACGCTTCGGCCGAGCAGTACTTC
CDR3: CASSENRDASAEQYF

size: few
V: TRBV7-6
D: -
J: TRBJ1-4
DNA: TGTGCCAGCAGTGGGACTAATGGGGGAAAACTGTTTTTT
CDR3: CASSGTNGGKLFF

size: many
V: TRBV28
D: TRBD1
J: TRBJ2-7
DNA: TGTGCCAGCAGAACCGGTGACAGGGTTTACGAGCAGTACTTC
CDR3: CASRTGDRVYEQYF

size: many
V: TRBV7-7
D: TRBD2
J: TRBJ2-5
DNA: TGTGCTAGCAGCTTAGCGGGAGGCCAAGAGACCCAGTACTTC
CDR3: CASSLAGGQETQYF

size: -
V: TRBV30
D: -
J: TRBJ2-2
DNA: TGTGCCTGGAGTGTACTAGGTCTGAACACCGGGGAGCTGTTTTTT
CDR3: CAWSVLGLNTGELFF

size: many
V: TRBV9
D: -
J: TRBJ2-7
DNA: TGTGCCAGCAGCTCCCAGCCTTCGGACGAGCAGTACTTC
CDR3: CASSSQPSDEQYF

size: many
V: TRBV6-5
D: -
J: TRBJ2-3
DNA: TGTGCCAGCAGTCTAACGGCGGGGCACCTCAGGGATACGCAGTATTTT
CDR3: CASSLTAGHLRDTQYF

size: many
V: TRBV7-2
D: TRBD2
J: TRBJ2-1
DNA: TGTGCCAGCACCAAAAGGAGGGGGGCCGAGACTAGCGGGAGGCGGAATGAGCAGTTCTTC
CDR3: CASTKRRGAETSGRRNEQFF

size: -
V: TRBV9
D: -
J: TRBJ2-1
DNA: TGTGCCAGCAGCGTAGGCCCGAGCCCTTACAATGAGCAGTCCTTC
CDR3: CASSVGPSPYNEQSF

size: many
V: TRBV20-1
D: TRBD2
J: TRBJ2-1
DNA: TGCAGTGCTAGGTTAAGCGGGAGGGCCCCCAGAAGAGGTTACAATGAGCAGTTCTTC
CDR3: CSARLSGRAPRRGYNEQFF

size: many
V: TRBV3-1
D: -
J: TRBJ1-6
DNA: TGTGCCAGCAGCCACTATTGGGCGCCAAATTCACCCCTCCACTTT
CDR3: CASSHYWAPNSPLHF

size: -
V: TRBV7-9
D: -
J: TRBJ2-4
DNA: TGTGCCACTCAGGGTTTGGGCATTCAGTACTTC
CDR3: CATQGLGIQYF

size: many
V: TRBV20-1
D: -
J: TRBJ2-2
DNA: TGCAGTGCTTACAGGGCGGGGACCGGGGAGCTGTTTTTT
CDR3: CSAYRAGTGELFF

size: many
V: TRBV5-1
D: TRBD1
J: TRBJ2-7
DNA: TGCGCCAGCAGCTTGGGCGGGACAGGGGGCTACGAGCAGTACTTC
CDR3: CASSLGGTGGYEQYF

size: -
V: TRBV20-1
D: TRBD1
J: TRBJ2-7
DNA: TGCAGTGCAAGAGCACCGGGACAGGCTGACGAGCAGTACTTC
CDR3: CSARAPGQADEQYF

size: many
V: TRBV5-6
D: -
J: TRBJ1-5
DNA: TGTGCCAGCAGCTTGGGACCCCCCGCAGGGGGCAATCAGCCCCAGCATTTT
CDR3: CASSLGPPAGGNQPQHF

size: many
V: TRBV18
D: -
J: TRBJ2-4
DNA: TGTGCCAGCTCACCTGTGTTGCGGGGCTTAGCCAAAAACATTCAGTACTTC
CDR3: CASSPVLRGLAKNIQYF

size: many
V: TRBV11-2
D: -
J: TRBJ1-2
DNA: TGTGCCAGCAGCCTTCCCCGGACATCCGGGAACTATGGCTACACCTTC
CDR3: CASSLPRTSGNYGYTF

size: many
V: TRBV2
D: -
J: TRBJ2-7
DNA: TGTGCCAGCAGTTCCCGGCTCGGGCAGTACTTC
CDR3: CASSSRLGQYF

size: many
V: TRBV28
D: -
J: TRBJ2-7
DNA: TGTGCCAGCAGCCCCGGGCAGGGCTACGAGCAGTACTTC
CDR3: CASSPGQGYEQYF

size: -
V: TRBV6-2/TRBV6-3
D: -
J: TRBJ2-7
DNA: TGTGCCAGCAGTTCATCGGTTCCCTACGAGCAGTACTTC
CDR3: CASSSSVPYEQYF

size: many
V: TRBV27
D: -
J: TRBJ2-3
DNA: TGTGCCAGCAGTTTAAGCGGCAGGCCCGACGTCTCGCAGTATTTT
CDR3: CASSLSGRPDVSQYF

size: many
V: TRBV7-9
D: -
J: TRBJ1-1
DNA: TGTGCCAGCAGCTTATCAGGGAGGACTGAAGCTTTCTTT
CDR3: CASSLSGRTEAFF

size: many
V: TRBV7-9
D: -
J: TRBJ2-7
DNA: TGTGCCAGCAGCTTAGGCACCCCCTACGAGCAGTACTTC
CDR3: CASSLGTPYEQYF

size: many
V: TRBV5-6
D: -
J: TRBJ2-7
DNA: TGTGCCAGCAGTCCGGGAACAAGGGGTGGCGAGCAGTACTTC
CDR3: CASSPGTRGGEQYF

size: many
V: TRBV20-1
D: -
J: TRBJ1-1
DNA: TGCAGTGCTGTGAACAGGGCGATTACTGAAGCTTTCTTT
CDR3: CSAVNRAITEAFF

size: many
V: TRBV3-1
D: -
J: TRBJ2-7
DNA: TGTGCCAGCAGCCAAGAGGGTTTCGGGGTGGGGCAGTACTTC
CDR3: CASSQEGFGVGQYF

size: many
V: TRBV7-2
D: -
J: TRBJ2-1
DNA: TGTGCCAGCAGCTTAGGGCCCGCAAGCTCCTACAATGAGCAGTTCTTC
CDR3: CASSLGPASSYNEQFF

size: many
V: TRBV18
D: TRBD2
J: TRBJ2-1
DNA: TGTGCCAGCTCACCACGAAGACTAGCGGGAGTTGAGCAGTTCTTC
CDR3: CASSPRRLAGVEQFF

size: few
V: TRBV5-4
D: -
J: TRBJ2-7
DNA: TGTGCCAGCAGACAGGACGGGGAAATAGCCTACGAGCAGTACTTC
CDR3: CASRQDGEIAYEQYF

size: -
V: TRBV20-1
D: TRBD2
J: TRBJ2-1
DNA: TGCAGTGCTAGTCTAGCGGGAGGTATGGCCTACAATGAGCAGTTCTTC
CDR3: CSASLAGGMAYNEQFF

size: many
V: TRBV20-1
D: TRBD2
J: TRBJ2-1
DNA: TGCAGTGCTATCCGACTAGCGGGCCTAGACAATGAGCAGTTCTTC
CDR3: CSAIRLAGLDNEQFF

size: -
V: TRBV7-9
D: -
J: TRBJ2-1
DNA: TGTGCCAGCAGCCCAACTGACTACTCCTACAATGAGCAGTTCTTC
CDR3: CASSPTDYSYNEQFF

size: many
V: TRBV9
D: TRBD2
J: TRBJ2-3
DNA: TGTGCCAGCTGTCGGGGGGACCGTAGAGATACGCAGTATTTT
CDR3: CASCRGDRRDTQYF

size: many
V: TRBV12-3/TRBV12-4
D: TRBD1
J: TRBJ2-1
DNA: TGTGCCAGCAGTCTCGGACAGGGGTACTACAATGAGCAGTTCTTC
CDR3: CASSLGQGYYNEQFF

size: many
V: TRBV10-3
D: -
J: TRBJ2-3
DNA: TGTGCCATCAGTGGAACGGGAACCACAGATACGCAGTATTTT
CDR3: CAISGTGTTDTQYF

size: many
V: TRBV9
D: -
J: TRBJ2-1
DNA: TGTGCCAGCAGCGTAGTTCAGGGTAACGGATACAATGAGCAGTTCTTC
CDR3: CASSVVQGNGYNEQFF

size: many
V: TRBV7-8
D: -
J: TRBJ1-4
DNA: TGTGCCAGCAGCCAAGCCAGGGAAACTAATGAAAAACTGTTTTTT
CDR3: CASSQARETNEKLFF

size: many
V: TRBV27
D: -
J: TRBJ1-1
DNA: TGTGCCAGCAGTTCTAACGGGGGGGCTGAAGCTTTCTTT
CDR3: CASSSNGGAEAFF

size: many
V: TRBV6-2/TRBV6-3
D: -
J: TRBJ2-3
DNA: TGTGCCAGCGCTAGCGAACGCACAGATACGCAGTATTTT
CDR3: CASASERTDTQYF

size: many
V: TRBV11-3
D: TRBD2
J: TRBJ2-1
DNA: TGTGCCAGCAGCTTAGGACTAGCGCCCGCGAGACGGGATGAGCAGTTCTTC
CDR3: CASSLGLAPARRDEQFF

size: many
V: TRBV7-2
D: -
J: TRBJ2-7
DNA: TGTGCCAGCAGCTCAGGGTTCGGAGCCTCCTACGAGCAGTACTTC
CDR3: CASSSGFGASYEQYF

size: -
V: TRBV20-1
D: TRBD2
J: TRBJ2-3
DNA: TGCAGTGCTAGAGATAGCGGGAGAGGGGCAGATACGCAGTATTTT
CDR3: CSARDSGRGADTQYF

size: few
V: TRBV9
D: -
J: TRBJ2-7
DNA: TGTGCCAGCAGCGTAGAGGGAGCGTCCTACGAGCAGTACTTC
CDR3: CASSVEGASYEQYF

size: many
V: TRBV5-6
D: -
J: TRBJ1-2
DNA: TGTGCCAGCAGCTCGGACAGTATCTATGGCTACACCTTC
CDR3: CASSSDSIYGYTF

size: many
V: TRBV20-1
D: -
J: TRBJ1-1
DNA: TGCAGTGCTAAAAGAGCTGAAGCTTTCTTT
CDR3: CSAKRAEAFF

size: many
V: TRBV20-1
D: TRBD2
J: TRBJ2-7
DNA: TGCAGTGCTAGAGTGGGGACTAGCGGGACGGAGCAGTACTTC
CDR3: CSARVGTSGTEQYF